The entry below describes one T cell receptor (beta chain). The CDR3 is 14 residues long. CDR1 MDHEN and CDR2 SYDVKM come from the germline V gene. Trimming pared 8 bases from V and 6 bases from J, leaving 16 bases between. The repertoire was sequenced with immunoSEQ multiplex PCR; TCRdb's copy has only in-frame clones and lacks some. The sample holds some 87,000 clones, over 75% seen once. As to time point: baseline, week 1 (first vaccination visit). The treatment was: pre-vaccination baseline after standard-of-care therapy. Astrocytomas found in donors were new, WHO grade 3 or 4, IDH1-mutant and ATRX-lost. The sample is drawn from a study of a mutant IDH1 vaccine in newly diagnosed glioma. Study background: Averaging around 42 years of age, treated patients were approximately 60% male and 37.5% female.

V and J are TRBV28 and TRBJ1-4; D perhaps matches TRBD1 (5 bases). Sequencing was performed on PBMCs, taken from a glioma patient treated with radiotherapy, temozolomide or both. This receptor was taken from a man aged 40-49 years with glioma. The CDR3 DNA reads TGTGCCAGCGGGGGACTAGACATGGATGAAAAACTGTTTTTT. Translation: CASGGLDMDEKLFF.